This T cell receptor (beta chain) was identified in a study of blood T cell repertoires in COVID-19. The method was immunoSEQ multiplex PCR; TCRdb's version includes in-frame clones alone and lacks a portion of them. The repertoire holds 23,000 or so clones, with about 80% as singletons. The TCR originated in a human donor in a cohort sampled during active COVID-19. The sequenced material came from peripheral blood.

The CDR3 region has the DNA TGTGCCAGCAGTTCTTTTTACAATGAGCAGTTCTTC. Protein product: CASSSFYNEQFF. This sequence joins TRBV6-5 and TRBJ2-1; D not certain. This CDR3 has 12 amino acids. From germline, CDR1 is MNHEY and CDR2 SVGAGI. V was shortened by 4 bases and J by 4 bases, with 5 bases between the two germline ends.